This entry lists 23 T cell receptor beta chains sequenced from one sample in a study of blood T cell repertoires in COVID-19 (dated by TCRdb to 2019 to 2021). The library came from the immunoSEQ multiplex PCR assay. TCRdb obtained this table from immuneACCESS and retained in-frame rearrangements with V and J assigned. These tables miss some clones; where compared with another copy, unresolved V genes account for less than half of the shortfall, and the remainder is unexplained. The sample table lists about 180,000 clones, around 85% of them with a count of one. The top ten clones comprise over 7% of the sample. The specimen was peripheral blood. These receptors were collected from a man aged 45-65 years with active or convalescent COVID-19.

The gene calls are TRBV20-1 and TRBJ2-5; 13 bases align to TRBD2. CDR3 size: 17 residues. After removal of 3 bases from V and 4 bases from J, the junction contained 11 bases not matched to a gene. Germline V gene sequence: CDR1 DFQATT, CDR2 SNEGSKA (reference sequence). Here the CDR3 DNA reads TGCAGTGCTAGTCCACTAGCGGGAGGGACGGGGAGAGAGACCCAGTACTTC. Its translation: CSASPLAGGTGRETQYF.

This sequence joins TRBV12-3 or TRBV12-4 and TRBJ1-2; D gene uncertain. The ends were cut back, 3 bases at V and 8 bases at J, with 13 bases in the middle. The length of the CDR3 is 13 residues. The chain's CDR3 is CASSFPGTRGYTF. CDR3 nucleotide sequence: TGTGCCAGCAGTTTCCCAGGTACTCGGGGCTACACCTTC.

This chain uses TRBV19 with TRBJ1-5; TRBD1 agrees at 10 bases. With 5 bases clipped from V and 5 bases from J, the junction kept 3 bases outside the gene matches. Per germline, CDR1 LNHDA and CDR2 SQIVND (reference sequence). The CDR3 length is 14 residues. CDR3 region: CASSGDRGYQPQHF. In nucleotides, the CDR3 is TGTGCCAGTAGTGGGGACAGGGGATATCAGCCCCAGCATTTT. Based on the CDR3 plus reference TRBV19 and TRBJ1-5, the full variable domain is DGGITQSPKYLFRKEGQNVTLSCEQNLNHDAMYWYRQDPGQGLRLIYYSQIVNDFQKGDIAEGYSVSREKKESFPLTVTSAQKNPTAFYLCASSGDRGYQPQHFGDGTRLSIL.

This chain links TRBV6-6 with TRBJ2-1; 8 nucleotides match TRBD2. With 4 bases clipped from V and 8 bases from J, the junction kept 4 bases outside the gene matches. There are 13 residues in the CDR3. The germline CDR1 and CDR2 sequences are MNHNY and SVGAGI (reference sequence). This CDR3 reads CASSLGLAYEQFF. For the CDR3, the DNA is TGTGCCAGCAGTTTAGGACTAGCCTATGAGCAGTTCTTC.

CDR3 region: CASSPGQSFTPLHF. CDR3 coding DNA: TGTGCCAGCAGTCCGGGACAGAGTTTTACACCCCTCCACTTT. V is TRBV5-6 and J is TRBJ1-6, with 7 nucleotides matching TRBD1. The germline V gene encodes CDR1 SGHDT and CDR2 YYEEEE. This CDR3 is 14 amino acids long. V shed 5 bases and J 11 bases; nucleotides not matched to a gene: 10.

This clone has more than one count but fewer than ten. The chain couples TRBV30 to TRBJ2-7, with 10 bases aligning to TRBD1. After removal of 3 bases from V and 6 bases from J, the junction contained 5 bases not matched to a gene. This CDR3 is built from 13 residues. Germline lookup yields CDR1 GTSNPN and CDR2 SVGIG (reference sequence). DNA for the CDR3: TGTGCCTGGAGCCGGGACAGGGGTCGCGAGCAGTACTTC. It is translated as CAWSRDRGREQYF. The variable domain in full, with the rest retrieved from reference TRBV30 and TRBJ2-7, is SQTIHQWPATLVQPVGSPLSLECTVEGTSNPNLYWYRQAAGRGLQLLFYSVGIGQISSEVPQNLSASRPQDRQFILSSKKLLLSDSGFYLCAWSRDRGREQYFGPGTRLTVT.

The chain employs TRBV7-9 and TRBJ2-3; the match to TRBD2 covers 10 bases. CDR3 length: 19 amino acids. Germline loops: CDR1 SEHNR, CDR2 FQNEAQ (reference sequence). Germline trimming cut 1 base from V and 0 bases from J; bases unmatched to any gene: 10. DNA for the CDR3: TGTGCCAGCAGCTTAGGCCGACTAGCGGGCCGCTGGAGCACAGATACGCAGTATTTT. Translation: CASSLGRLAGRWSTDTQYF.

V and J are TRBV2 and TRBJ1-2; no clear D. Germline values: CDR1 SNHLY, CDR2 FYNNEI. The V end was cut by 1 base, the J end by 4 bases, with 7 bases between. The CDR3 loop spans 13 amino acids. The CDR3 DNA is TGTGCCAGCAGTGAAGGGCCGTCCTATGGCTACACCTTC. It yields the protein CASSEGPSYGYTF.

The rearrangement uses TRBV6-5 and TRBJ1-5; TRBD1 aligns across 8 bases. V was clipped by 10 bases and J by 7 bases; unmatched bases: 9. Germline lookup yields CDR1 MNHEY and CDR2 SVGAGI. CDR3 length: 13 amino acids. Written as DNA, the CDR3 is TGTGCCACCGGACAGGGTCCCAAACAGCCCCAGCATTTT. This translates into CATGQGPKQPQHF.

The chain carries TRBV2 and TRBJ2-5; weak D call: TRBD1 (6 bases). The CDR3 runs to 14 residues. The germline gives CDR1 SNHLY, CDR2 FYNNEI. V gave up 6 bases and J gave up 5 bases, with 16 bases separating them. The DNA of the CDR3 is TGTGCCAGCAGGAGCTCAGGGGCGGCGGAGACCCAGTACTTC. It yields the protein CASRSSGAAETQYF.

J is TRBJ2-1 and V is TRBV30; D remains unclear. The CDR3 totals 14 residues. Between the trimmed V and J ends, which lost 1 base and 7 bases, there was a span of 14 bases. Germline values: CDR1 GTSNPN, CDR2 SVGIG (reference sequence). The CDR3 sequence is CAWSAPVSWNEQFF. The DNA of the CDR3 is TGTGCCTGGAGTGCACCGGTGTCGTGGAATGAGCAGTTCTTC. Variable domain in full (rest from reference TRBV30 and TRBJ2-1): SQTIHQWPATLVQPVGSPLSLECTVEGTSNPNLYWYRQAAGRGLQLLFYSVGIGQISSEVPQNLSASRPQDRQFILSSKKLLLSDSGFYLCAWSAPVSWNEQFFGPGTRLTVL.

This chain uses TRBV24-1 with TRBJ2-3, with TRBD1 as a possible D gene (5 bases). CDR1 and CDR2 (germline): KGHDR, SFDVKD. This CDR3 region has 16 residues. Trimming removed 3 bases at V and 0 bases at J, with 12 bases between. The CDR3 protein is CATSDNRDSSTDTQYF. The CDR3 DNA reads TGTGCCACCAGTGATAATAGAGACAGTAGCACAGATACGCAGTATTTT.

This clone was counted between two and nine times. The V call is TRBV28, the J call TRBJ1-6; D is unresolved. The germline V and J ends were trimmed by 5 bases and 7 bases, with 15 bases remaining between them. Germline CDR1 and CDR2: MDHEN and SYDVKM. This CDR3 comprises 15 residues. The CDR3 DNA follows: TGTGCCAGCAGTACAGTCGGGGATTACAATTCACCCCTCCACTTT. Protein product: CASSTVGDYNSPLHF.

J is TRBJ2-1 and V is TRBV11-2; the match to TRBD2 covers 13 bases. J gave up 6 bases and V 5 bases, and 4 bases lay outside the gene matches. This CDR3 region has 15 residues. The germline gives CDR1 SGHAT, CDR2 FQNNGV. CDR3 protein: CASSQRTSGSNEQFF. The CDR3 nucleotides are TGTGCCAGCAGCCAGAGGACTAGCGGGAGCAATGAGCAGTTCTTC.

This clone was detected a few times. The chain combines TRBV5-1 with TRBJ2-7; D gene ambiguous. The V end lost 1 base, the J end lost 5 bases, and 13 bases lay between the germline ends. In germline, CDR1 is SGHRS, CDR2 YFSETQ. CDR3 length equals 14 residues. The DNA of the CDR3 is TGCGCCAGCAGCTTGCAGGCAGGAAAGAACGAGCAGTACTTC. Its protein product is CASSLQAGKNEQYF.

The chain couples TRBV5-4 to TRBJ2-7; TRBD2 agrees at 13 bases. The CDR3 is 15 residues long. Germline V gene sequence: CDR1 SGHNT, CDR2 YYREEE (reference sequence). V lost 4 bases, J lost 3 bases, and 4 bases stayed unmatched. The chain's CDR3 is CASSMGTSGNYEQYF. In nucleotides, the CDR3 is TGTGCCAGCAGCATGGGGACTAGCGGGAACTACGAGCAGTACTTC.

The genes are TRBV10-3 and TRBJ2-3; 12 bases are shared with TRBD2. The germline CDR1 and CDR2 sequences are ENHRY and SYGVKD. The CDR3 extends over 17 amino acids. After removal of 5 bases from V and 0 bases from J, the junction contained 6 bases not matched to a gene. The CDR3 bases are TGTGCCATCAGTCCGACTAGCGGGGGTACTAGCACAGATACGCAGTATTTT. The encoded protein is CAISPTSGGTSTDTQYF.

The V and J genes are TRBV29-1 and TRBJ2-1; D gene ambiguous. V dropped 5 bases and J dropped 5 bases, with 13 bases sitting between them. The CDR3 sequence is 13 residues long. Germline CDR1 SQVTM, CDR2 ANQGSEA. CDR3 DNA: TGCAGCGTTTGGCACCCGCGGAACAATGAGCAGTTCTTC. Amino acid sequence: CSVWHPRNNEQFF.

The chain couples TRBV6-5 to TRBJ2-3, with 9 bases aligning to TRBD2. Germline assignment: CDR1 MNHEY and CDR2 SVGAGI. The CDR3 covers 14 residues. Trimming removed 2 bases from V and 4 bases from J; junction bases left unmatched: 1. The chain's CDR3 is CASSYGTSPDTQYF. The CDR3 DNA reads TGTGCCAGCAGTTACGGGACTAGCCCAGATACGCAGTATTTT.

The V gene is TRBV19, the J gene TRBJ2-5, with 13 bases matching TRBD2. V lost 6 bases to trimming and J lost 7 bases; unmatched junction nucleotides: 8. The CDR3 consists of 15 residues. Germline CDR1 reads LNHDA; CDR2 reads SQIVND (reference sequence). The DNA of the CDR3 is TGTGCCAGTAGCCCCGGGACTAGCGGGATGGGGACCCAGTACTTC. Protein product: CASSPGTSGMGTQYF.

The genes are TRBV30 and TRBJ2-1, with TRBD2 matching over 9 bases. The CDR3 is made up of 16 amino acids. Trimming cost V 3 bases and J 0 bases; bases outside gene matches: 6. Germline CDR1 GTSNPN, CDR2 SVGIG (reference sequence). The CDR3 DNA follows: TGTGCCTGGAGGGACGGACTAGCGACCTCCTACAATGAGCAGTTCTTC. This codes for CAWRDGLATSYNEQFF.

The genes are TRBV19 and TRBJ2-3; tentatively, D is TRBD1 (6 bases). This CDR3 is built from 15 residues. The V end lost 4 bases, the J end lost 3 bases, and 14 bases lay between the germline ends. Per the germline V gene, CDR1 is LNHDA and CDR2 is SQIVND (reference sequence). In DNA form, the CDR3 reads TGTGCCAGTAGTACCCGGGACACAGTGACAGATACGCAGTATTTT. It codes for CASSTRDTVTDTQYF.

This clone was found once. This same CDR3 is encoded by further DNA sequences in the sample. This rearrangement joins TRBV18 to TRBJ1-1, with a possible D match to TRBD1 (5 bases). Trimming removed 3 bases at V and 3 bases at J, with 11 bases between. CDR1 KGHSH and CDR2 LQKENI come from the germline V gene. The CDR3 runs to 14 residues. The CDR3 DNA follows: TGTGCCAGCTCACCCGGGAGAGGGGACACTGAAGCTTTCTTT. This gives the protein CASSPGRGDTEAFF.